The clone carrying this T cell receptor (beta chain) was seen just once. This CDR3 contains 15 residues. V dropped 6 bases and J dropped 2 bases, with 15 bases sitting between them. The germline V gene encodes CDR1 MNHEY and CDR2 SMNVEV (reference sequence). The entry originates in a study of control samples from healthy donors and cancer patients. Generated by immunoSEQ multiplex PCR, the TCRdb table keeps only in-frame clones and is missing some. The sample lists approximately 150,000 clones; 96% were seen once. The origin of this receptor is a woman in her twenties or thirties in good health. The sample comprised blood. This sequence joins TRBV27 and TRBJ2-3; D uncertain. Here the CDR3 reads CASSLTGVDTDTQYF. CDR3 in DNA: TGTGCCAGCAGCCTGACTGGGGTGGACACAGATACGCAGTATTTT.